This T cell receptor beta chain was observed in a study of T cells in Graves' hyperthyroidism and ophthalmopathy. Study-wide context: Peripheral blood was acquired at first diagnosis, ahead of any therapy whatsoever. Study-wide results and limits: A model of 13 V-J features distinguished ophthalmopathy from stable hyperthyroidism.

Patients between 18 and 65 years old had hyperthyroidism, newly diagnosed and lasting under 2 months. The PBMCs studied were ones that came from roughly 9.4 ml fresh peripheral blood. This clonotype was picked up many times. Its target is unknown. This CDR3 has 14 residues. Germline-derived CDR1 and CDR2 are SQVTM and ANQGSEA. V gave up 8 bases and J gave up 3 bases, with 19 bases separating them. It was RNA transcripts that yielded the amplified TCR beta CDR3 regions. With the HTBI primer set, the TCR CDR3 went through a first round of RT-PCR. TCRdb independently ran MiXCR on the multiplex PCR reads; one entry per CDR3 protein. The sample lists nearly 750,000 distinct CDR3 sequences, roughly a third seen once, with around 32% in the top ten.

This receptor was obtained from a woman in her thirties or forties with Graves' hyperthyroidism. Source material: blood. This chain links TRBV29-1 with TRBJ1-1; D gene ambiguous. This CDR3 reads CSSTARGLDTEAFF. CDR3 nucleotide sequence: TGCAGCTCTACGGCGAGAGGGCTAGACACTGAAGCTTTCTTT.